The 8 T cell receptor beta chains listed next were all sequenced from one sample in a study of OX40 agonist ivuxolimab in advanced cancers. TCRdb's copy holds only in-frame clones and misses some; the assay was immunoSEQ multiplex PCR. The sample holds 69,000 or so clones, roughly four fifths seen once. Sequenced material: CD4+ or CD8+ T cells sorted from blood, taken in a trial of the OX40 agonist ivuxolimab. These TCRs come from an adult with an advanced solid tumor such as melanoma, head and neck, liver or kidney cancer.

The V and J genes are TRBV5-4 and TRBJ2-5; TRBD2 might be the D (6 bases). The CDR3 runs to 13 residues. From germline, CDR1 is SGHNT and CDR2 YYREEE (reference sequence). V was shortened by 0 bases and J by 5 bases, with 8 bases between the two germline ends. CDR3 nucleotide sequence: TGTGCCAGCAGCTTGGGGGACTTCGAGACCCAGTACTTC. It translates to CASSLGDFETQYF.

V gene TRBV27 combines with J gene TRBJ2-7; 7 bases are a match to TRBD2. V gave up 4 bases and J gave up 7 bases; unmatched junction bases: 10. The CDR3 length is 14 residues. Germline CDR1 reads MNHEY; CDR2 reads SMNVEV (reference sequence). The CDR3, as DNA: TGTGCCAGCAGTTCCCGACTAGCCGCTCAGGAGCAGTACTTC. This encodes CASSSRLAAQEQYF.

The CDR3, as DNA: TGTGCCAGCAGTTTACGGGCCGTGGGACATCTAAGAAACACTGAAGCTTTCTTT. It encodes CASSLRAVGHLRNTEAFF. The genes are TRBV27 and TRBJ1-1; a weak D match, TRBD1 (6 bases). The CDR3 consists of 18 residues. Germline V gene sequence: CDR1 MNHEY, CDR2 SMNVEV (reference sequence). V was trimmed by 2 bases and J by 2 bases, leaving 21 bases between them.

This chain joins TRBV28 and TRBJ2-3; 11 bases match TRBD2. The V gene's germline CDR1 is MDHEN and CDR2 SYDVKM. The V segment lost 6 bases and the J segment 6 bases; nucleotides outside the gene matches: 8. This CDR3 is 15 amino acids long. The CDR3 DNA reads TGTGCCAGCAGCTTAGCGGGGGGGCTTCTGGATACGCAGTATTTT. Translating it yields CASSLAGGLLDTQYF.

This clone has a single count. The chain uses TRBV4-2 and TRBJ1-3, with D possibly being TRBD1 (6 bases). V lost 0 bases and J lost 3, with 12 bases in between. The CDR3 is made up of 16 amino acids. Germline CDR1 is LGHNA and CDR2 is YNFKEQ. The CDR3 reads CASSQDGGALGNTIYF. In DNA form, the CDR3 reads TGTGCCAGCAGCCAAGACGGGGGGGCGCTTGGAAACACCATATATTTT.

The CDR3 loop reads CASSDGVETQYF. The CDR3 DNA follows: TGTGCCAGCAGCGATGGGGTGGAGACCCAGTACTTC. The rearrangement links TRBV5-6 to TRBJ2-5; D unresolved. The CDR3 contains 12 residues. Germline CDR1 is SGHDT and CDR2 is YYEEEE. Trimming cost V 4 bases and J 5 bases, with 9 bases left between them.

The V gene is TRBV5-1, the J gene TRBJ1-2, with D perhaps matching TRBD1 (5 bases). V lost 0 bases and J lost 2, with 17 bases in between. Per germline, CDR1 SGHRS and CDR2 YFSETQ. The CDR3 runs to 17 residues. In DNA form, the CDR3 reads TGCGCCAGCAGCTTGGAACCAGGGATAACAAGGAACTATGGCTACACCTTC. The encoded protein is CASSLEPGITRNYGYTF. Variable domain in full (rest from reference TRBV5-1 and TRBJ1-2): KAGVTQTPRYLIKTRGQQVTLSCSPISGHRSVSWYQQTPGQGLQFLFEYFSETQRNKGNFPGRFSGRQFSNSRSEMNVSTLELGDSALYLCASSLEPGITRNYGYTFGSGTRLTVV.

For the CDR3, the DNA is TGTGCCAGCAGCGGGTCGTGGACAGGCGGCTATGGCTACACCTTC. It translates to CASSGSWTGGYGYTF. This rearrangement joins TRBV9 to TRBJ1-2, with 7 bases that match TRBD1. The CDR3 runs to 15 residues. Germline CDR1 SGDLS, CDR2 YYNGEE. Trimming cost V 3 bases and J 4 bases; bases outside gene matches: 9.